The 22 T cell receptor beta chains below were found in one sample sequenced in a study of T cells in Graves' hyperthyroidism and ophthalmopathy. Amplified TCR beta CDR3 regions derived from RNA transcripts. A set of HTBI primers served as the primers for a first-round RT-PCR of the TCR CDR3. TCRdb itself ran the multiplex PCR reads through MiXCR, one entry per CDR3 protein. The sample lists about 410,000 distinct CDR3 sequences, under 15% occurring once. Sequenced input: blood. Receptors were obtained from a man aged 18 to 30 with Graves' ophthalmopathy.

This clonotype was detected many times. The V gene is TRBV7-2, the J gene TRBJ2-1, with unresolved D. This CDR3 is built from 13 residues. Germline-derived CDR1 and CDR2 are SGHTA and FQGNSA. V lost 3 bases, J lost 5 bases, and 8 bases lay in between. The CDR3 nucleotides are TGTGCCAGCAGCTTGACTCGGAACAATGAGCAGTTCTTC. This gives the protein CASSLTRNNEQFF.

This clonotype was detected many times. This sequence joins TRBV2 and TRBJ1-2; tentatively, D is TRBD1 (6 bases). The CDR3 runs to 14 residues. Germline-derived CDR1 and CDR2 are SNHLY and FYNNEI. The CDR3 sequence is CGSFLPGERGGYTF. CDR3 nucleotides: TGTGGATCATTCCTTCCAGGGGAAAGGGGTGGCTACACCTTC.

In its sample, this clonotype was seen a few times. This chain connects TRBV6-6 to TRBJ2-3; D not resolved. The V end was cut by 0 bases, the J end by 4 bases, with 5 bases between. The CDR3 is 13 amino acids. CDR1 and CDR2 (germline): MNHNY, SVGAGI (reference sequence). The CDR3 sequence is CASSYSRADTQYF. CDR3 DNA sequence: TGTGCCAGCAGTTACTCCCGGGCAGATACGCAGTATTTT.

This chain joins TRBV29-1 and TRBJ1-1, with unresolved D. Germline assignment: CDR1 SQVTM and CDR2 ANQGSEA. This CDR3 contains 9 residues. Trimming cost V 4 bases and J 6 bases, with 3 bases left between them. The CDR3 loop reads CSVGSEAFF. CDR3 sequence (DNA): TGCAGCGTTGGTTCTGAAGCTTTCTTT.

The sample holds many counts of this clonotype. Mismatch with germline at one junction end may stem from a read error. The CDR3 DNA reads as TGTGCCAGCAGTTTACTCCTCAACACTGAAGCTTTCTTT. Its translation is CASSLLLNTEAFF. The chain combines TRBV5-1 with TRBJ1-1; no clear D. The CDR3 is made up of 13 amino acids. Per germline, CDR1 SGHRS and CDR2 YFSETQ.

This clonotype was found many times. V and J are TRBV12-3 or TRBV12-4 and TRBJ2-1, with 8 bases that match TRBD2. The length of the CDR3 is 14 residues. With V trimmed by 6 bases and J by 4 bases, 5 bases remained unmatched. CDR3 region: CASRTPGGYNEQFF. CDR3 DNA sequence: TGTGCCAGCAGAACCCCGGGGGGGTACAATGAGCAGTTCTTC.

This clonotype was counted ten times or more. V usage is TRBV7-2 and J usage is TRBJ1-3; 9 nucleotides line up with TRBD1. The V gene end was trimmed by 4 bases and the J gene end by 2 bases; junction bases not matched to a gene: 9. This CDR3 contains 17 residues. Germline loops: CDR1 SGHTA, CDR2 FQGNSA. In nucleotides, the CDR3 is TGTGCCAGCAGCTCGGGACAGGGTATCGGCACTGGAAACACCATATATTTT. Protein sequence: CASSSGQGIGTGNTIYF.

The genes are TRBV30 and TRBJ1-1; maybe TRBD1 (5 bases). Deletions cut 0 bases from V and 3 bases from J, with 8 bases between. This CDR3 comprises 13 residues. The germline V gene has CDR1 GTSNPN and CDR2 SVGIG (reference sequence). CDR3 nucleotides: TGTGCCTGGAGTGTAAGGGGCGACACTGAAGCTTTCTTT. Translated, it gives CAWSVRGDTEAFF.

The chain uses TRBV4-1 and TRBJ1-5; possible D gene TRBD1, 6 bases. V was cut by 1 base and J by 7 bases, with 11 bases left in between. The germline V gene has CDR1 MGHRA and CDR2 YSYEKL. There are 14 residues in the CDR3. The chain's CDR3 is CASSQGGARQPQHF. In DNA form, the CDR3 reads TGCGCCAGCAGCCAAGGGGGGGCGAGACAGCCCCAGCATTTT.

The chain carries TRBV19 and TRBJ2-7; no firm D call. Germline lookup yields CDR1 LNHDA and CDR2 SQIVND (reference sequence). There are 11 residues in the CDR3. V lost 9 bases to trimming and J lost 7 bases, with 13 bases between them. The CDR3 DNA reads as TGTGCCAGCCGAGACGCGAGGGAGCAGTACTTC. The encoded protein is CASRDAREQYF.

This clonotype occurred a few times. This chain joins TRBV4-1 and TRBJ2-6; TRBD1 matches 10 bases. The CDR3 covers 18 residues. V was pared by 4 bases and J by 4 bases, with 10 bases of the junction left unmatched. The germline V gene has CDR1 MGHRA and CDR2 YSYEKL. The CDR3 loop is CASSLSPGTGAGANVLTF. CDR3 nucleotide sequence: TGCGCCAGCAGCCTGAGTCCCGGGACAGGGGCCGGGGCCAACGTCCTGACTTTC.

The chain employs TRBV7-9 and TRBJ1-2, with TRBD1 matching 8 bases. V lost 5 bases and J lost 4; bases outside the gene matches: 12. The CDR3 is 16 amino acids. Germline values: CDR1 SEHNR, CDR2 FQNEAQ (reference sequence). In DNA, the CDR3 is TGTGCCAGCAGCCACAATACAGGGGGAAACGTCTATGGCTACACCTTC. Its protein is CASSHNTGGNVYGYTF.

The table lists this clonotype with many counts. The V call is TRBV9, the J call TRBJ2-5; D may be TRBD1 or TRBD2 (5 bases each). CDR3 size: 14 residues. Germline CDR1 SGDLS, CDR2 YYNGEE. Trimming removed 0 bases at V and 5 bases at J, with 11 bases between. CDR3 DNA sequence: TGTGCCAGCAGCGTAGTGGGGGATGTGGAGACCCAGTACTTC. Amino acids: CASSVVGDVETQYF. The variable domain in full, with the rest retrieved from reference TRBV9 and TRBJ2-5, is DSGVTQTPKHLITATGQRVTLRCSPRSGDLSVYWYQQSLDQGLQFLIQYYNGEERAKGNILERFSAQQFPDLHSELNLSSLELGDSALYFCASSVVGDVETQYFGPGTRLLVL.

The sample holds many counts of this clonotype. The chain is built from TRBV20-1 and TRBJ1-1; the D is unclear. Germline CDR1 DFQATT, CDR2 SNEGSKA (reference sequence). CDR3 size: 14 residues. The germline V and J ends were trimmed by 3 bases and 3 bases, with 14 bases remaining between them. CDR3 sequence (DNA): TGCAGTGCTAGCGAAGTTTCCCGACACACTGAAGCTTTCTTT. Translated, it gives CSASEVSRHTEAFF.

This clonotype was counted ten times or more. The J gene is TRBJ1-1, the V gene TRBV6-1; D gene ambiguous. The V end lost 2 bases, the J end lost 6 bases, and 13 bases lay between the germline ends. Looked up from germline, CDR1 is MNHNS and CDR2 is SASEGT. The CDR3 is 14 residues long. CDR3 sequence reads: CASSESGERAEAFF. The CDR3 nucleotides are TGTGCCAGCAGTGAATCGGGTGAACGGGCTGAAGCTTTCTTT.

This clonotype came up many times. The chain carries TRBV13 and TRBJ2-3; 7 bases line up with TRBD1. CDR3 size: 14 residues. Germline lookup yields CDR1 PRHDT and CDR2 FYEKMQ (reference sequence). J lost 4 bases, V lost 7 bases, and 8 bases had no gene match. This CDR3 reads CASNPAQGADTQYF. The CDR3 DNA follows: TGTGCCAGCAACCCAGCCCAGGGGGCAGATACGCAGTATTTT.

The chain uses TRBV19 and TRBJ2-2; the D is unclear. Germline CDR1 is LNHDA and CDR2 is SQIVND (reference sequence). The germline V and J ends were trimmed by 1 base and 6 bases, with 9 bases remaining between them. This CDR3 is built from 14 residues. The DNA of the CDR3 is TGTGCCAGTAGTATAGGCCCCAATTCCGGGGAGCTGTTTTTT. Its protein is CASSIGPNSGELFF.

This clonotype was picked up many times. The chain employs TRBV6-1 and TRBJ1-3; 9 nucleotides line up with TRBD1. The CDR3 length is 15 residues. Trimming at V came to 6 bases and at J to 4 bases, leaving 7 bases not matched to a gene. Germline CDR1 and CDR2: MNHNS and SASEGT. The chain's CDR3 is CASSPRGTGGNTIYF. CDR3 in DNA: TGTGCCAGCAGCCCTAGAGGGACAGGGGGAAACACCATATATTTT.

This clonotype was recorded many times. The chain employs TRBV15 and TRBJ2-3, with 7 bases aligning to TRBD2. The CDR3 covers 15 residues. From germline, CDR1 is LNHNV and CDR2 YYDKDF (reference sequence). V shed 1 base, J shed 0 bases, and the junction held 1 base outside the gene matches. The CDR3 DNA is TGTGCCACCAGCAGAGGTAGCGGGAGCACAGATACGCAGTATTTT. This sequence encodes CATSRGSGSTDTQYF.

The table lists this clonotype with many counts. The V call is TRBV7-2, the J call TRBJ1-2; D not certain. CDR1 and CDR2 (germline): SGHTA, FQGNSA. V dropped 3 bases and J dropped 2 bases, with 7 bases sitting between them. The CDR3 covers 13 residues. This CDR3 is CASSFGRNYGYTF. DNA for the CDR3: TGTGCCAGCAGCTTTGGACGGAACTATGGCTACACCTTC.

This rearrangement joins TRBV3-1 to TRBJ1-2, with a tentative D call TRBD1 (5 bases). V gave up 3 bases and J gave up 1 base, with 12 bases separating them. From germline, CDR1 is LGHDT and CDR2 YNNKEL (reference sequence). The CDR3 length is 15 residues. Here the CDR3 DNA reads TGTGCCAGCAGCCAGGACATCAGCTTTAACTATGGCTACACCTTC. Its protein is CASSQDISFNYGYTF. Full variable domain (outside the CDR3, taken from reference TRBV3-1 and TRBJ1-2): DTAVSQTPKYLVTQMGNDKSIKCEQNLGHDTMYWYKQDSKKFLKIMFSYNNKELIINETVPNRFSPKSPDKAHLNLHINSLELGDSAVYFCASSQDISFNYGYTFGSGTRLTVV.

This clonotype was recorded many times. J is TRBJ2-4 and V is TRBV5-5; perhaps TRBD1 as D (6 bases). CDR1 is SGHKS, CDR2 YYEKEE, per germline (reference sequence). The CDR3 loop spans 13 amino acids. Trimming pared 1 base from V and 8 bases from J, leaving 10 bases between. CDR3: CASSLPGVDIQYF. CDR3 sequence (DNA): TGTGCCAGCAGCTTGCCAGGGGTGGACATTCAGTACTTC.